This TCR beta chain was retrieved from a study of cytomegalovirus exposure and HLA in healthy donors. About the research overall: The study placed approximately 78% of its approximately 360 genotyped donors in the Caucasian-associated ancestry cluster. The study's findings and limits: Among TCR sequences, most were rare, though some public TCRs appeared in many donors. With later analysis, a missense DCLRE1C variant became linked to TCR beta V- and J-gene trimming.

Both 60 Vbeta primers and 13 Jbeta primers went into the PCR. TCRdb keeps only in-frame clones here, not all; method: immunoSEQ multiplex PCR. The sample holds about 130,000 clones, less than 75% seen once. Comment on this clone: Its antigen is unknown.

Healthy bone marrow donors made up the cohort. In germline, CDR1 is MNHNS, CDR2 SASEGT. J gave up 4 bases and V 6 bases, and 10 bases lay outside the gene matches. This CDR3 is 15 amino acids long. This sequence joins TRBV6-1 and TRBJ2-5; 8 nucleotides line up with TRBD1. Sequencing was carried out using PBMCs. The source is a woman in her 40s in good health and CMV-seropositive. For the CDR3, the DNA is TGTGCCAGCAGGAAGGACAGGGTAGGAAGAGAGACCCAGTACTTC. Its translation is CASRKDRVGRETQYF.